These 4 T cell receptor beta chains originate from one sample sequenced in a study of OX40 agonist ivuxolimab in advanced cancers. Here immunoSEQ multiplex PCR was the method, and the copy in TCRdb shows in-frame clones only, minus some. The data contain over 80,000 clones, 84% of them singletons. Sequences were derived from CD4+ or CD8+ T cells sorted from blood, sampled in a trial of the OX40 agonist ivuxolimab. These receptors came from an adult with an advanced solid tumor such as melanoma, head and neck, liver or kidney cancer.

The chain combines TRBV15 with TRBJ1-2; D remains unclear. The germline V gene encodes CDR1 LNHNV and CDR2 YYDKDF (reference sequence). The CDR3 spans 13 residues. V shed 0 bases and J shed 8 bases, with 10 bases lying between them. The CDR3: CATSRDVEDGYTF. DNA of the CDR3: TGTGCCACCAGCAGAGATGTGGAAGACGGCTACACCTTC.

This rearrangement joins TRBV6-1 to TRBJ2-1; 12 positions agree with TRBD2. V was pared by 6 bases and J by 3 bases, with 3 bases of the junction left unmatched. Germline CDR1 and CDR2: MNHNS and SASEGT. CDR3 size: 15 residues. CDR3 nucleotide sequence: TGTGCCAGCAGGGGACTAGCGGGCGTCTACAATGAGCAGTTCTTC. It translates to CASRGLAGVYNEQFF.

This rearrangement joins TRBV2 to TRBJ2-1; tentatively, D is TRBD2 (5 bases). Trimming left V 7 bases short and J 12 bases short, with 22 bases between. Germline-derived CDR1 and CDR2 are SNHLY and FYNNEI. CDR3 length equals 14 residues. CDR3 residues: CASIPLGKAQGQFF. As DNA, the CDR3 is TGTGCCAGCATCCCCCTCGGGAAGGCCCAAGGGCAGTTCTTC.

The J gene is TRBJ2-3, the V gene TRBV6-5; D is undetermined. V shed 2 bases and J shed 4 bases, with 4 bases lying between them. Per the germline V gene, CDR1 is MNHEY and CDR2 is SVGAGI. The CDR3 is 12 residues long. The CDR3 DNA reads TGTGCCAGCAGTTACGTCTCAGATACGCAGTATTTT. Its translation is CASSYVSDTQYF.